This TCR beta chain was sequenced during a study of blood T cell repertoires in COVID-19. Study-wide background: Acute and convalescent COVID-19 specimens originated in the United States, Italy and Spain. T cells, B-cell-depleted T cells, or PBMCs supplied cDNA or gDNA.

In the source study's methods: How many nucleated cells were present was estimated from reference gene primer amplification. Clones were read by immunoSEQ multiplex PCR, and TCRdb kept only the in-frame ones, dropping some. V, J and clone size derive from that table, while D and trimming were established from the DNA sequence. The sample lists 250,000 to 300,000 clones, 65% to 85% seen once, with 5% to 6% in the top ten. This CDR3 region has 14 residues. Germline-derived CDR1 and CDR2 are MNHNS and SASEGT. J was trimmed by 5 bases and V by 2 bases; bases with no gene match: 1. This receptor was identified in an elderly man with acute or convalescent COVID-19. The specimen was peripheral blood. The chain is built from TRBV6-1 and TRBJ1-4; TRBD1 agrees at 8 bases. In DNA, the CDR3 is TGTGCCAGCAGTGAATCAGGGGGCAATGAAAAACTGTTTTTT. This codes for CASSESGGNEKLFF.